This T cell receptor (beta chain) is drawn from a study of CD8 T cells in ankylosing spondylitis. Findings and limits, study-wide: Some motif variants were previously reported in reactive arthritis synovial fluid and blood. Made up of 7 to 9 highly homologous variants, a TCR beta motif appeared characteristic of ankylosing spondylitis blood. Within matched ankylosing spondylitis synovial fluid, disease-linked clones were reportedly significantly enriched.

Each TCR beta library was made by quantitative 5'-RACE that incorporated molecular barcodes. MiXCR, applied by TCRdb to the 5' RACE reads, yields one record per CDR3 protein. The table includes about 240,000 distinct CDR3 sequences, roughly 8.6% detected once. Germline V gene lookup returns CDR1 DFQATT and CDR2 SNEGSKA (reference sequence). CDR3 length: 14 amino acids. V lost 2 bases and J lost 3; bases outside the gene matches: 6. This clonotype has a count of ten or more. Its antigen remains unidentified. The chain uses TRBV20-1 and TRBJ2-7, with TRBD2 identical over 8 bases. The origin of this receptor is a male donor with ankylosing spondylitis or in good health (not recorded which). The sample taken for sequencing was blood, either unsorted or a sorted T cell fraction (not recorded which). The CDR3 reads CSARPGTSDYEQYF. The CDR3, as DNA: TGCAGTGCTAGACCCGGGACTAGTGACTACGAGCAGTACTTC.